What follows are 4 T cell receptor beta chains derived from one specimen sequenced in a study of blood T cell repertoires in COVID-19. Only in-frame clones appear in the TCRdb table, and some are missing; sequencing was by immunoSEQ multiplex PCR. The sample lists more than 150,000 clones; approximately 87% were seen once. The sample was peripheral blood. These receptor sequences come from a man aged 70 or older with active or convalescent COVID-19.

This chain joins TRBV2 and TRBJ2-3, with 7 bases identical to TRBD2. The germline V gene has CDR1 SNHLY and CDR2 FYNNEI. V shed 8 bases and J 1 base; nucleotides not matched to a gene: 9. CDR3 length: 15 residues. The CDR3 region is CASGEGWRRTDTQYF. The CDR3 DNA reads TGTGCCAGCGGGGAGGGGTGGAGGCGCACAGATACGCAGTATTTT.

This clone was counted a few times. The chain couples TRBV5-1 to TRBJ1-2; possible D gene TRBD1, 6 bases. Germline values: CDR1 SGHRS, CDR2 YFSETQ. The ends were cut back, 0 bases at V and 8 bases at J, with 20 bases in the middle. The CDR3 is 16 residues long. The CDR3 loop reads CASSLALLRDTGGYTF. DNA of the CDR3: TGCGCCAGCAGCTTGGCCCTACTCCGGGACACTGGGGGCTACACCTTC.

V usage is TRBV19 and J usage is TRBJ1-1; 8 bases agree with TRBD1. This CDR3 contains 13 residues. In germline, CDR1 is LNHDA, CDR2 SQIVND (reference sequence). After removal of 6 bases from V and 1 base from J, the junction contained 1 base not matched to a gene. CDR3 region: CASRDRGNTEAFF. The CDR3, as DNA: TGTGCCAGTAGAGACAGGGGGAACACTGAAGCTTTCTTT.

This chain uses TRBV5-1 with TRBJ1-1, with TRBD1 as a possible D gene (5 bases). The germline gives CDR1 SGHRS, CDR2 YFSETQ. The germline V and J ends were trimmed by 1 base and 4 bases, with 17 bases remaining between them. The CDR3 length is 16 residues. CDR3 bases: TGCGCCAGCAGCTTGAAGGCGGGGGGATGGGGCACTGAAGCTTTCTTT. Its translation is CASSLKAGGWGTEAFF.